This T cell receptor beta chain was sequenced in a study of OX40 agonist ivuxolimab in advanced cancers. Points from the study as a whole: On average, CD8+ T cells showed a greater number of expanded clones than CD4+. At 0.1-3.0 mg/kg, partial responders had clonal expansion among the lowest observed.

Turning to this clone: Its target is unknown.

The ends lost 0 bases at V and 4 bases at J; junction bases unmatched: 2. The germline gives CDR1 SGHNT, CDR2 YYREEE (reference sequence). The CDR3 is 15 residues long. TCRdb's table, derived via immunoSEQ multiplex PCR, lists solely in-frame clones and lacks some. The repertoire holds tens of thousands of clones, with roughly 90% as singletons. The sample consisted of CD4+ or CD8+ T cells sorted from blood, taken in a trial of the OX40 agonist ivuxolimab. The chain couples TRBV5-4 to TRBJ2-1, with 9 bases lining up with TRBD2. The receptor was derived from an adult with an advanced solid tumor such as melanoma, head and neck, liver or kidney cancer. The CDR3 nucleotides are TGTGCCAGCAGCTTGGGACTAGCGGCATACAATGAGCAGTTCTTC. Translating it yields CASSLGLAAYNEQFF.